This T cell receptor (beta chain) was sequenced in a study of blood T cells in healthy people across ages (dated by TCRdb to 2013 to 2016). Regarding the research as a whole: In model experiments, template switching captured about one uniquely barcoded TCR beta cDNA molecule for every two T cells. Age-related changes in TCR beta repertoire diversity were measured in the study by deep sequencing normalized with unique cDNA molecular identifiers. The donors were split into four age groups: young (average 16 years), middle-aged (nearly 40), aged (62) and long-lived (under 90). To avoid experimental bias, donors of different ages were randomly spread across the sequencing lanes. Two additional independent replicas of 1 million unique cDNA reads from the same blood draw were analyzed for two donors (one aged 18 to 29 and one aged 80 or older). Results the study describes overall, beyond this receptor: The CMV infection status of donors was not known, potentially confounding age-related changes in expanded clonotypes. Observed TCR beta diversity correlated strongly with the percentage of naive T cells measured by flow cytometry. Compared with the aged group, the long-lived group had more naive CD4+ T cells, fewer expanded clones and increased TCR diversity, suggesting age selection. Observed TCR beta diversity per million T cells fell roughly linearly with age, and a significant reduction was already apparent by age around 36. Estimates of total diversity based on one million sequenced T cells were considered lower bounds and underestimates. Because profiling used bulk unsorted PBMCs, naive and antigen-experienced compartments could not be compared conclusively.

Measured from the cysteine to the phenylalanine, the CDR3 is 17 residues long. CDR3 DNA only is kept here, 51 bases in frame from base 1. V lost 5 bases and J lost 1 base; the stretch between them is 22 bases long. Via the germline V gene (reference sequence), CDR1 is SGHKS and CDR2 YYEKEE. Points on this clonotype: Its antigen remains undetermined. No clone much larger than this one lies a single base away; base qualities are absent.

The library was built by means of 5' RACE. Sequenced on an Illumina HiSeq 2500. The second PCR ran for about 6 to 12 cycles and used a J-beta primer mix along with a sample-barcoded 5' primer. A unique molecular identifier was introduced onto each TCR beta cDNA molecule by a template-switch 5' adaptor carrying 12 random nucleotides. Each sample yielded at least 3 million CDR3-containing paired-end reads. First-strand cDNA synthesis was performed from all RNA using the Mint cDNA synthesis kit, with priming by a TRBC-specific oligonucleotide. Following uracil-DNA glycosylase treatment, a first 18-cycle PCR with universal primers M1SS and BC2_uni_R was performed on all cDNA. As for how the authors treated the data: For normalization, 1 million high-quality reads, each with a distinct molecular identifier, were randomly selected from each sample. Reads with shared molecular identifiers were discarded instead of being binned into consensus sequences. CDR3 identification, clonotype clustering and error correction used MiTCR with a Q25 quality threshold and the strictest error-elimination algorithm. Lower-bound total TCR beta diversity was estimated with a nonparametric unseen species model using Euler transformation. The public sequencing data were trimmed at Q25 with fastp and processed into clonotypes with MiXCR by TCRdb, which kept only in-frame beta chains. Merged by CDR3 protein, the rows form single entries marked with the most common genes and DNA. The V and J calls were not made by the authors but by TCRdb's processing. Here the sample has around 690,000 distinct CDR3 sequences; 58% occur a single time. Around 37% of the sample goes to the ten largest clones.

Systemically healthy Caucasian individuals from Russia, 39 in total and aged about 6 to 95 years, were included as donors. Each donor gave about 9.8 milliliters of peripheral blood, drawn into EDTA-treated Vacutainer tubes. Ficoll-Paque density-gradient centrifugation was used to isolate PBMCs, with at least 6.5 million per sample. Trizol reagent was used to extract total RNA from PBMCs, with at least 5 micrograms per sample. Naive CD45RAhigh/CD27high T cell percentages were measured by flow cytometry on a PBMC aliquot from every donor. In this chain, TRBV5-5 is recombined with TRBJ2-7; tentative D gene TRBD2, with 6 bases matching. The receptor was isolated from a man in his fifties or sixties in good health. Sequenced sample: blood. CDR3 region: CASSLVGSGATSYEQYF. The DNA sequence is as follows: TGTGCCAGCAGTCTGGTGGGTAGCGGCGCCACTTCCTACGAGCAGTACTTC.